This passage covers 2 T cell receptor beta chains from one sample sequenced in a study of blood T cell repertoires in COVID-19. The repertoire was sequenced with immunoSEQ multiplex PCR; TCRdb's copy has only in-frame clones and lacks some. Found here are 6,000 or so clones, 65% to 90% of them singletons; the top ten hold under 15%. The sequenced sample was peripheral blood. Receptors were obtained from a human donor with active COVID-19. The donor label of this sample is uncertain.

This clone came up once. The DNA for the CDR3 is TGTGCCAGCAGTTTGGTGCAGATTAATGAAAAACTGTTTTTT. It yields the protein CASSLVQINEKLFF. The genes are TRBV28 and TRBJ1-4; no firm D call. The germline V gene has CDR1 MDHEN and CDR2 SYDVKM. Trimming took off 3 bases at V and 4 bases at J, with 9 bases between the two ends. CDR3 length equals 14 residues.

The chain joins TRBV6-5 to TRBJ2-7, with 7 bases identical to TRBD2. Germline loops: CDR1 MNHEY, CDR2 SVGAGI. The CDR3 totals 14 residues. J lost 1 base, V lost 6 bases, and 6 bases had no gene match. CDR3 amino acids: CASRIPGLSYEQYF. The CDR3 nucleotides are TGTGCCAGCAGAATCCCGGGACTATCCTACGAGCAGTACTTC.